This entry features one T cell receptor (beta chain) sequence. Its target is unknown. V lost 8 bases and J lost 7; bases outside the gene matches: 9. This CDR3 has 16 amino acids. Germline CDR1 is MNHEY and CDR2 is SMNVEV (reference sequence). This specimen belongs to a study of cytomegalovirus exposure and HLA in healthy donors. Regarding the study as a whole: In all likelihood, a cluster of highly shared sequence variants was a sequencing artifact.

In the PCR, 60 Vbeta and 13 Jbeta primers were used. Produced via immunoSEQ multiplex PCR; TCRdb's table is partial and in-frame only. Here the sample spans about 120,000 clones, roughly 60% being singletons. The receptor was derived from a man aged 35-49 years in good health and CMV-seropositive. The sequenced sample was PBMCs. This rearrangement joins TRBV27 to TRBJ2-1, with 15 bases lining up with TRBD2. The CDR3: CASASRGLAGGNEQFF. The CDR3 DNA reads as TGTGCCAGCGCTAGCAGGGGACTAGCGGGAGGTAATGAGCAGTTCTTC.